A single sample gave rise to the 3 T cell receptor beta chains below, sequenced in a study of shared clonotypes between healthy human individuals. Method: immunoSEQ multiplex PCR; TCRdb's copy keeps in-frame clones and lacks some. The table includes about 2.1 million clones, 93% detected once. Positively selected for CCR7, the CD45RO-negative cells used as naive CD8 cells excluded terminally differentiated effector memory CD45RA+ cells. The sequenced material came from naive CD8+ T cells from PBMCs. These receptors all stem from a man in his late teens or twenties in good health. Some clones in this sample may be carry-over from other donors' samples.

The gene calls are TRBV4-3 and TRBJ1-1; 8 positions match TRBD1. The CDR3 sequence is 12 residues long. Germline V gives CDR1 LGHNA, CDR2 YSLEER. After removal of 9 bases from V and 1 base from J, the junction contained 1 base not matched to a gene. CDR3 sequence (DNA): TGCGCCAGTACAGGGGGGAACACTGAAGCTTTCTTT. It specifies CASTGGNTEAFF.

The rearrangement uses TRBV19 and TRBJ2-1; D ambiguous. This CDR3 is 15 amino acids long. Germline V gene data show CDR1 as LNHDA and CDR2 as SQIVND (reference sequence). Trimming pared 3 bases from V and 5 bases from J, leaving 14 bases between. CDR3 region: CASSIIRPPDNEQFF. In nucleotides, the CDR3 is TGTGCCAGTAGTATTATACGTCCTCCTGACAATGAGCAGTTCTTC.

The gene calls are TRBV9 and TRBJ2-7; tentative D call: TRBD2 (5 bases). This CDR3 contains 14 residues. Germline V CDR1 and CDR2: SGDLS, YYNGEE. The V end lost 3 bases, the J end lost 4 bases, and 14 bases lay between the germline ends. The CDR3 is CASSAGSSMYEQYF. The CDR3 DNA is TGTGCCAGCAGCGCGGGATCTTCCATGTACGAGCAGTACTTC.